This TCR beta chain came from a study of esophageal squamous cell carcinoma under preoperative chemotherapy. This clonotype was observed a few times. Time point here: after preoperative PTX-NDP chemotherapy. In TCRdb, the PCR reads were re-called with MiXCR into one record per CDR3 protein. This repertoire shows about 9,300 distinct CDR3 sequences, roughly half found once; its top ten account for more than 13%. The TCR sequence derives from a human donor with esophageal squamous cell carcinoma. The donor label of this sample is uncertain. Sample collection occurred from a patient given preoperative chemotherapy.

The CDR3 protein is CASSESSGHPLFYEQYF. CDR3 nucleotides: TGTGCCAGCAGTGAATCTAGCGGCCACCCCCTATTCTACGAGCAGTACTTC. The chain is built from TRBV6-1 and TRBJ2-5; 7 bases are shared with TRBD2. Near its end, the DNA agrees better with TRBJ2-7, so the J call may be wrong. The V gene's germline CDR1 is MNHNS and CDR2 SASEGT. This CDR3 comprises 17 residues.